A single sample gave rise to the 3 T cell receptor beta chains below, sequenced in a study of OX40 agonist ivuxolimab in advanced cancers. Repertoires were generated with immunoSEQ multiplex PCR, while TCRdb's copy carries only in-frame clones and drops some. The data show tens of thousands of clones, approximately 84% seen once. Here the sequenced sample was CD4+ or CD8+ T cells sorted from blood, taken in a trial of the OX40 agonist ivuxolimab. These receptors were collected from an adult with an advanced solid tumor such as melanoma, head and neck, liver or kidney cancer.

Only one count was recorded for this clone. The chain has TRBV10-2 and TRBJ2-2, with D possibly being TRBD2 (5 bases). The CDR3 covers 12 residues. Germline loops: CDR1 WSHSY, CDR2 SAAADI. The V and J ends lost 9 bases and 7 bases respectively, with 12 bases between them. CDR3 loop: CASTPGGGELFF. CDR3 DNA: TGCGCCAGTACCCCCGGAGGCGGGGAGCTGTTTTTT.

J is TRBJ1-6 and V is TRBV4-3; 11 nucleotides line up with TRBD1. The CDR3 is made up of 15 amino acids. The V and J ends lost 1 base and 10 bases, in that order; junction bases with no gene match: 3. Germline CDR1 and CDR2: LGHNA and YSLEER. The CDR3 reads CASSQGTGGASPLHF. In DNA, the CDR3 is TGCGCCAGCAGCCAAGGGACAGGGGGCGCATCACCCCTCCACTTT.

This chain joins TRBV21-1 and TRBJ2-3; TRBD2 is the table's D call, not checked against the DNA. TRBV21-1 is designated a pseudogene. The CDR3 consists of 14 residues. CDR3 DNA: TGTGCCAGCAGCAATGGACTAGCGTCGGATACGCAGTATTTT. Encoded protein: CASSNGLASDTQYF.